This T cell receptor (beta chain) was obtained from a study of beta chain features in type 1 diabetes (dated by TCRdb to the late 2010s). Study-level background: No differences in mean age, gender distribution, total cell number or subset yield were found between patients and healthy donors. Naive and central memory subsets were obtained from all 30 or so donors, but regulatory and stem cell-like memory subsets were isolated from only 8 patients and roughly 8 healthy donors. The study compared TCRB repertoires of sorted circulating CD4+ T cell subsets between recently diagnosed type 1 diabetes patients and matched healthy donors. A total of about 100 million sorted cells were examined across all samples, and RNA yield correlated strongly with the number of cells per subset. Study-wide conclusions, independent of this receptor: The naive, central memory and regulatory TCRB repertoires appeared to resemble one another more closely among patients than among healthy donors. Because small numbers of individuals were included in the HLA sub-analyses, any influence of HLA type on TCRB rearrangement was left unresolved. At VDJ recombination sites, type 1 diabetes patients had fewer insertions and more deleted nucleotides, which implies abnormalities in thymic rearrangement. In all four CD4+ subsets, TCRB CDR3 length was moderately but significantly shorter in type 1 diabetes patients. Sequencing cDNA rather than genomic DNA could over-represent highly expressing activated cells, although activation and CD3 levels did not differ between groups. PCR might favor shorter templates, but patient and control samples were amplified and corrected together, so any skew would affect both groups equally.

Each donor gave one peripheral blood draw, roughly 120 mL on average, collected into heparinised tubes. Naive, central memory, regulatory and stem cell-like memory CD4+ T cells were sorted on a BD FACSAria II using a panel including CD45RO, CCR7, CD25, CD127, CD95 and CD27. A purity above 95% was achieved for all sorted populations. PBMCs were separated immediately by Lymphoprep density gradient centrifugation and were stained directly, without being cultured. To minimize batch effects, samples were stained and sorted in pairs, one healthy donor with one patient per experiment. Of note for this clone: The target of this receptor is not known. Per-nucleotide qualities are absent, and no much larger clonotype sits a single base away.

CDR1 and CDR2 were assigned from the germline V gene (reference sequence) as DFQATT and SNEGSKA. The cysteine opens and the phenylalanine closes a CDR3 of 11 amino acids. The CDR3 DNA has 33 bases and is translated from base 1. The entire isolated RNA was reverse transcribed using the High Capacity cDNA Reverse Transcription Kit, and thus expressed TCRB transcripts were sequenced. Deep immunoSEQ sequencing was performed on naive, central memory and regulatory T cell samples, with an average of around 3.5 million total reads per sample. After sorted cells were lysed in RLT buffer, RNA was extracted with DNase-treated RNeasy Micro or Mini kits, with the choice depending on cell number. Each cell subset was processed separately to prevent cross-contamination, with patient and healthy donor samples processed together. The immunoSEQ multiplex PCR was used to amplify TCRB sequences from cDNA, generating 87-bp fragments that spanned the CDR3 region. The amplicons were sequenced using the Illumina HiSeq platform. From the authors' description of their analysis: PCR bias was corrected computationally using synthetic template baselines, and reads within Hamming distance 2 were collapsed, with unmergeable singletons discarded. Reads were aligned to IMGT to assign V, D and J genes, CDR3 length, and insertions or deletions at six rearrangement sites. Within each subset, clonotype counts were normalized to the number of sorted cells before true diversity and Gini coefficients were calculated with the tcR R package. The overlap coefficient, calculated on TCRB nucleotide sequences, was used to quantify repertoire sharing. As a proxy for the pre-selection repertoire, out-of-frame TCRB sequences from naive cells were analyzed. In TCRdb, the immuneACCESS table is reduced to in-frame sequences with V and J assigned. These tables do not hold every clone; where another copy was compared, an unresolved V gene accounts for under half, and the others remain unexplained. The DNA gave D and trimming, while V, J and clone size come from that table. This sample is represented by about 240,000 clones; about 15% of them were singletons. The top ten clonotypes cover about 0.02% of the sample.

The chain is assembled from TRBV20-1 and TRBJ2-3; the D gene identity is not certain. The sample comprised naive CD4+ T cells from blood. This specimen's cell subset or site label, per the study, means: true naive CD4+ T cells. This TCR was sampled from a man aged 25 to 40 with type 1 diabetes. The sequenced DNA: TGCAGGGCGGCTAGCACAGATACGCAGTATTTT. Its protein is CRAASTDTQYF.